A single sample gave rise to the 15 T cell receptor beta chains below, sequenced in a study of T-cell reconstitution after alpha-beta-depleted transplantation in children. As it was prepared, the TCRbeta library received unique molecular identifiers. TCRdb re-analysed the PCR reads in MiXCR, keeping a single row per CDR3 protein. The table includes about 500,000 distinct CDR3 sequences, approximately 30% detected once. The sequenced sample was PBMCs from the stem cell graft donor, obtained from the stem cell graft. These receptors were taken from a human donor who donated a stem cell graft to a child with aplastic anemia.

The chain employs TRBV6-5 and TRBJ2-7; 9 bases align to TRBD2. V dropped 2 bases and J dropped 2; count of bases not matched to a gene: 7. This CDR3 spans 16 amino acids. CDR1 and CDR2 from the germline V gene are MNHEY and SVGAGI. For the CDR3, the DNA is TGTGCCAGCAGTTACCCAACTAGCGGGTCCCCCTACGAGCAGTACTTC. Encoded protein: CASSYPTSGSPYEQYF.

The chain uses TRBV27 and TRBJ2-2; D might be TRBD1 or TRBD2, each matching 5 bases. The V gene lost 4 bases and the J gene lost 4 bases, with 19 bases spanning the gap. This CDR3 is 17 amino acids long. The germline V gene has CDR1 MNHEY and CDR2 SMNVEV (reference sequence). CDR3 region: CASSSGTDPRGTGELFF. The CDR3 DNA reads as TGTGCCAGCAGTTCCGGGACCGACCCACGAGGCACCGGGGAGCTGTTTTTT.

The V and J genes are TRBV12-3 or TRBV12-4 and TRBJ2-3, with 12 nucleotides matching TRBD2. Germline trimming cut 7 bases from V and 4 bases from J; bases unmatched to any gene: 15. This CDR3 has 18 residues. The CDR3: CASTLTSGRGGWPDTQYF. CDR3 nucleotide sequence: TGTGCCAGCACCCTGACTAGCGGGAGAGGGGGTTGGCCAGATACGCAGTATTTT.

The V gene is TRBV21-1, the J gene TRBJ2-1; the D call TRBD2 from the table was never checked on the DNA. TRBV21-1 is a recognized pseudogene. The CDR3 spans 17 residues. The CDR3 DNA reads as TGTGCCAGCAGCAAAGGCCGGGACTTGAGCTCCTACAATGAGCAGTTCTTC. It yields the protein CASSKGRDLSSYNEQFF.

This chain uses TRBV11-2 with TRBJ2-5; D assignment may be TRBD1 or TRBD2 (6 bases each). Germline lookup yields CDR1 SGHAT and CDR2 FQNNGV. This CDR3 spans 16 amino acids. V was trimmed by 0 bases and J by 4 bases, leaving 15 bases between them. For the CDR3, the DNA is TGTGCCAGCAGCTTAGATCTTGGTCGGGGGCGAGAGACCCAGTACTTC. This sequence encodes CASSLDLGRGRETQYF.

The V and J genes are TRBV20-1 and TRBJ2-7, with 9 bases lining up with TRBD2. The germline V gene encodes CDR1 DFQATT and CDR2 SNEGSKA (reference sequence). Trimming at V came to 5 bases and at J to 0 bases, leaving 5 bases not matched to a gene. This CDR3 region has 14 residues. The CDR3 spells CSALTSGSSYEQYV. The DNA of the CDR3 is TGCAGTGCTTTGACTAGCGGAAGCTCCTACGAGCAGTACGTC.

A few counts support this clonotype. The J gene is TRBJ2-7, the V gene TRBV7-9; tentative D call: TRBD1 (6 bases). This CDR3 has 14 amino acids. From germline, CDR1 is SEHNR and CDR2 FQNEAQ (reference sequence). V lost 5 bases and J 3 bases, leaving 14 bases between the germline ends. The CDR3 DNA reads TGTGCCAGCAGCCCACGACAGGATTACTACGAGCAGTACTTC. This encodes CASSPRQDYYEQYF.

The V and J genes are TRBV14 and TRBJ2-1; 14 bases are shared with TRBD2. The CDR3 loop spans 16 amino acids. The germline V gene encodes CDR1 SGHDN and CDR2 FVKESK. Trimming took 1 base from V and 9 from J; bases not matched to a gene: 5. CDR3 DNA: TGTGCCAGCAGCCAAGGACTAGCGGGAGGGCCTGGTGAGCAGTTCTTC. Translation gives CASSQGLAGGPGEQFF.

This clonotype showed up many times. CDR3 amino acids: CASSLDRMNTEAFF. CDR3 nucleotide sequence: TGCGCCAGCAGCTTGGACAGGATGAACACTGAAGCTTTCTTT. V usage is TRBV5-1 and J usage is TRBJ1-1; TRBD1 might be the D (5 bases). The V end lost 0 bases, the J end lost 0 bases, and 6 bases lay between the germline ends. This CDR3 has 14 amino acids. CDR1 is SGHRS, CDR2 YFSETQ, per germline.

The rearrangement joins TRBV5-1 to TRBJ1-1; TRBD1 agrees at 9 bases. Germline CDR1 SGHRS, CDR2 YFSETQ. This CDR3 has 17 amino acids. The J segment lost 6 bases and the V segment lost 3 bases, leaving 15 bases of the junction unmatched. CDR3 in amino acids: CASSWGDREAFQPEAFF. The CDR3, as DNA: TGCGCCAGCAGCTGGGGGGACAGGGAGGCTTTCCAACCTGAAGCTTTCTTT.

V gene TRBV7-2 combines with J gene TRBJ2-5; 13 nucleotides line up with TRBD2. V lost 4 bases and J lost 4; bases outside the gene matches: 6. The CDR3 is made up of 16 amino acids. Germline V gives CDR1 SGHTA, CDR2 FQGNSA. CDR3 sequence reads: CASSSRLAGGGETQYF. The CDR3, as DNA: TGTGCCAGCAGCTCGCGACTAGCGGGAGGTGGAGAGACCCAGTACTTC. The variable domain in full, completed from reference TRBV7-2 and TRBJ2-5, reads GAGVSQSPSNKVTEKGKDVELRCDPISGHTALYWYRQSLGQGLEFLIYFQGNSAPDKSGLPSDRFSAERTGGSVSTLTIQRTQQEDSAVYLCASSSRLAGGGETQYFGPGTRLLVL.

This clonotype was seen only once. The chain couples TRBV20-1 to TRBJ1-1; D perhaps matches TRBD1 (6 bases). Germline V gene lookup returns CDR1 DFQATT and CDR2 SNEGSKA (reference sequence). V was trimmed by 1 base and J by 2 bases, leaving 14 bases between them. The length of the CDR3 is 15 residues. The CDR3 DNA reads TGCAGTGCTAGAGGCCTAGCAGGGGATAACACTGAAGCTTTCTTT. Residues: CSARGLAGDNTEAFF.

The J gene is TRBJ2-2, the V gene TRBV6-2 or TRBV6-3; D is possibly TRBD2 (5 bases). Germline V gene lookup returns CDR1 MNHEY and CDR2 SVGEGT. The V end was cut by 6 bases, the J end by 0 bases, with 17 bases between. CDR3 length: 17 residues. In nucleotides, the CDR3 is TGTGCCAGCAGCGTAAATCTCGGCGGGTCGAACACCGGGGAGCTGTTTTTT. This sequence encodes CASSVNLGGSNTGELFF.

The CDR3 DNA follows: TGTGCCAGCAGCTCCCACGTTGACGAAAAACTGTTTTTT. Translating it yields CASSSHVDEKLFF. The genes are TRBV7-6 and TRBJ1-4; no definite D call. The CDR3 totals 13 residues. CDR1 and CDR2 (germline): SGHVS, FNYEAQ. V dropped 4 bases and J dropped 8 bases, with 11 bases sitting between them.

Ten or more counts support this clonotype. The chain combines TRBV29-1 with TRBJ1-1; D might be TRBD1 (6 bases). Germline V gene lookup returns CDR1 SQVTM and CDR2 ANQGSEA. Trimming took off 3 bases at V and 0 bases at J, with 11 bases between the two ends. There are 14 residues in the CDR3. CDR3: CSVDRGGMNTEAFF. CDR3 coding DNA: TGCAGCGTTGATCGCGGGGGCATGAACACTGAAGCTTTCTTT.